This T cell receptor beta chain is from a study of CD8 T cells in Susac syndrome. Overall study findings and caveats: Only a relatively small number of individuals were included in the TCR sequencing and HLA analysis.

Controls were healthy donors chosen to match patients in age and sex. Negative isolation was used for CD8+ and CD4+ T cells, and FACS enrichment was applied to TEMRA cells. Germline CDR1 is GTSNPN and CDR2 is SVGIG (reference sequence). The CDR3 length is 11 residues. V gave up 2 bases and J gave up 8 bases, with 9 bases separating them. With random hexamers, reverse transcription was performed on about 0.45 to 1 ug of RNA. Amplification of TCR beta CDR3 spanned 54 Vbeta and 13 Jbeta via immunoSEQ multiplex PCR. TCRdb passed the immunoSEQ multiplex PCR reads through MiXCR, listing each CDR3 protein once. The table shows about 210,000 distinct CDR3 sequences, with 80% to 95% occurring only once. Concerning this clonotype itself: The antigen is unknown.

The chain employs TRBV30 and TRBJ1-2; D call uncertain. The source of this sequence is a human donor in good health. The sample taken for sequencing was CD4+ T cells from PBMCs. The DNA for the CDR3 is TGTGCCTGGAGTACATCGGAAGGCTACACCTTC. This translates into CAWSTSEGYTF.